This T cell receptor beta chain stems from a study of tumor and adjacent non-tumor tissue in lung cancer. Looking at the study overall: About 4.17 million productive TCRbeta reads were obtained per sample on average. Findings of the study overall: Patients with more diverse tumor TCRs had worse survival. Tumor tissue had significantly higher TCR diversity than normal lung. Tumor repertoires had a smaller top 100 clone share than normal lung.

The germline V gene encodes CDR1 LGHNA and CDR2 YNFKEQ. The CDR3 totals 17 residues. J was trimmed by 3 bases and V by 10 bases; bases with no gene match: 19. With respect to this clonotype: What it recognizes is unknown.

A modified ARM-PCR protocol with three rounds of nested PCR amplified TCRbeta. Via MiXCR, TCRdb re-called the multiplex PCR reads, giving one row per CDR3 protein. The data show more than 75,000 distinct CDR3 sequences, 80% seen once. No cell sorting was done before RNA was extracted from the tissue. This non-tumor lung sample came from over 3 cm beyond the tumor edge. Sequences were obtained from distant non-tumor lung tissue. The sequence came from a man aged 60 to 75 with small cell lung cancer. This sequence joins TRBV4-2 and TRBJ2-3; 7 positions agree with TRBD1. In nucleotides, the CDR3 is TGTGCCAACAGTCAAGTTCGACAGGGTGGGTGGACAGATACGCAGTATTTT. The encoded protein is CANSQVRQGGWTDTQYF.